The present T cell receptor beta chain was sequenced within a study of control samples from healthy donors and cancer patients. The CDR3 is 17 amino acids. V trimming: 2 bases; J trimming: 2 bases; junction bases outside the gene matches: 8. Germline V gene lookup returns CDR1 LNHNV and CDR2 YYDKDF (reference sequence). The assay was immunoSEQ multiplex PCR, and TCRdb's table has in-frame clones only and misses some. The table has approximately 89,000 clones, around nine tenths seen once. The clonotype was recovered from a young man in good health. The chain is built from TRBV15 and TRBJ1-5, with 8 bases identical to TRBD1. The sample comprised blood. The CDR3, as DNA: TGTGCCACCAGCAGAACTCGACAGGGGACGGGCAATCAGCCCCAGCATTTT. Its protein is CATSRTRQGTGNQPQHF.